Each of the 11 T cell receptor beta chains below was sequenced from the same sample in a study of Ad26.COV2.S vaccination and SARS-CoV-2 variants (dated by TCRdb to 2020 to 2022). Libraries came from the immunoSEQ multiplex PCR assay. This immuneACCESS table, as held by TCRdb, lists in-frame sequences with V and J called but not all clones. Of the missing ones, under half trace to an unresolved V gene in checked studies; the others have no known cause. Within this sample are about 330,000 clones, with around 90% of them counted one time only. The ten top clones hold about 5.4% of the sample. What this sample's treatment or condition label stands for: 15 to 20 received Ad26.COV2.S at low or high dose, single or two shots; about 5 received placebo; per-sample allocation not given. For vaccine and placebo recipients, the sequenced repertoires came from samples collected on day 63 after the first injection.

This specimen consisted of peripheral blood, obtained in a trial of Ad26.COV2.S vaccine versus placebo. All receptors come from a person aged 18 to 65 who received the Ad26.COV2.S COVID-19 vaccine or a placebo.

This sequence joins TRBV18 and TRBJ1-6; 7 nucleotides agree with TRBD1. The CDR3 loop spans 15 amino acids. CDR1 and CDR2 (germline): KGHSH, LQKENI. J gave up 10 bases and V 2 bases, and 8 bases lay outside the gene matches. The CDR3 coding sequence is TGTGCCAGCTCACCAGGACTTTCAGGGGGGTCACCCCTCCACTTT. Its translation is CASSPGLSGGSPLHF.

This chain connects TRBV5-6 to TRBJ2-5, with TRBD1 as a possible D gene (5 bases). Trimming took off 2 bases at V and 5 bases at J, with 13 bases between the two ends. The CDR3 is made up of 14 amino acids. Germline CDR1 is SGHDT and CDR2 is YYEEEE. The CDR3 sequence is CASSFRRQFETQYF. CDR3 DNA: TGTGCCAGCAGCTTCCGACGACAGTTTGAGACCCAGTACTTC.

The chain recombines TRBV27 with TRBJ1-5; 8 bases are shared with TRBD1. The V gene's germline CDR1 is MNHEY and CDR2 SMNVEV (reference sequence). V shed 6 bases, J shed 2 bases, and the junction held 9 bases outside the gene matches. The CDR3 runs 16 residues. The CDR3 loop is CASRPRTGPRNQPQHF. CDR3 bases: TGTGCCAGCAGACCTAGGACAGGGCCTCGCAATCAGCCCCAGCATTTT.

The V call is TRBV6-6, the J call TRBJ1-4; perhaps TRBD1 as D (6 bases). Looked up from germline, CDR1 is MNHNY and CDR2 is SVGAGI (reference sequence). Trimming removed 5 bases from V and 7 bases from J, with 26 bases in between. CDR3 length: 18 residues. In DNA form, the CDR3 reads TGTGCCAGCAGTCCCACCCACGGGGGGCGGGGGCGAGGTGAAAAACTGTTTTTT. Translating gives CASSPTHGGRGRGEKLFF.

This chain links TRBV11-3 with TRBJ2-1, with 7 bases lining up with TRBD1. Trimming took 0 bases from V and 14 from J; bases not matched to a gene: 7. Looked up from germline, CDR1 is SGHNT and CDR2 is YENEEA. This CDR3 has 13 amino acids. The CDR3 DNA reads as TGTGCCAGCAGCTTAGAGGGACAGAAACTGAAGTTCTTC. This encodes CASSLEGQKLKFF.

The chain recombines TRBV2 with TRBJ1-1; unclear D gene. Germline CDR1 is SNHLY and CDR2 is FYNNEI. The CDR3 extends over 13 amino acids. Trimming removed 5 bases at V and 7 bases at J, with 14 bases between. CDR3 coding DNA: TGTGCCAGCAGTTTTCGAGGGTGGGATGAAGCTTTCTTT. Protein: CASSFRGWDEAFF.

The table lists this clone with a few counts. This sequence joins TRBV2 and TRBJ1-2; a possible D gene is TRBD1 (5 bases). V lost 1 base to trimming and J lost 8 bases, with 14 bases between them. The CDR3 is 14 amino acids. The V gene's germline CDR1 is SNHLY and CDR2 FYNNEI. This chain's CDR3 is CASSEGDVGGGYTF. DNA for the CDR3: TGTGCCAGCAGTGAAGGAGACGTCGGGGGAGGCTACACCTTC.

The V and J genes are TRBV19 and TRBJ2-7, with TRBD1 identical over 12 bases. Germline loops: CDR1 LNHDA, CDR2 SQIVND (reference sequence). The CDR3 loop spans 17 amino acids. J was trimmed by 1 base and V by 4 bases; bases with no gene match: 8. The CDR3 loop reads CASSTGQGAVGSYEQYF. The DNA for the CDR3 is TGTGCCAGTAGTACGGGACAGGGGGCGGTTGGTTCCTACGAGCAGTACTTC.

This chain's CDR3 is CASSSTTGGETQYF. CDR3 bases: TGTGCCAGCAGCTCGACTACCGGGGGGGAGACCCAGTACTTC. V and J are TRBV7-2 and TRBJ2-5, with 7 bases aligning to TRBD2. CDR1 is SGHTA, CDR2 FQGNSA, per germline. CDR3 size: 14 residues. The V segment lost 4 bases and the J segment 5 bases; nucleotides outside the gene matches: 7.

The DNA of the CDR3 is TGCAGCGCCGAGGGTGGACAGGGGGCGGGTAGCGCAACTAATGAAAAACTGTTTTTT. Protein sequence: CSAEGGQGAGSATNEKLFF. The chain combines TRBV29-1 with TRBJ1-4; 11 bases map to TRBD1. V shed 7 bases, J shed 0 bases, and the junction held 16 bases outside the gene matches. The CDR3 spans 19 residues. CDR1 SQVTM and CDR2 ANQGSEA come from the germline V gene.

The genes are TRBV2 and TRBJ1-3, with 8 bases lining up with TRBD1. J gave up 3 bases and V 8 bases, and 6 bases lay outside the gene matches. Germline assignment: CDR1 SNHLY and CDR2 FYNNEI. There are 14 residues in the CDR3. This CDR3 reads CASVRTGLGNTIYF. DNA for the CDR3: TGTGCCAGCGTAAGGACAGGGCTTGGAAACACCATATATTTT.